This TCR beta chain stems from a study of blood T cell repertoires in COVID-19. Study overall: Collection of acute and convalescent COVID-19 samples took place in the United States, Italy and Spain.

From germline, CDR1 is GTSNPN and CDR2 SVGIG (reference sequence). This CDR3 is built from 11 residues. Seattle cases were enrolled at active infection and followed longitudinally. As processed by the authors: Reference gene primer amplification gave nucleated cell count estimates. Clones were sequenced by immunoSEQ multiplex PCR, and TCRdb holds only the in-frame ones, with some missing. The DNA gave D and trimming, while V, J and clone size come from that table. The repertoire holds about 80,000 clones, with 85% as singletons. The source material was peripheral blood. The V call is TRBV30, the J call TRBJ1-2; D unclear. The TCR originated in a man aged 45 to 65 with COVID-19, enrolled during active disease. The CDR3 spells CAYGANYGYTF. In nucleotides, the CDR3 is TGTGCATATGGAGCTAACTATGGCTACACCTTC.